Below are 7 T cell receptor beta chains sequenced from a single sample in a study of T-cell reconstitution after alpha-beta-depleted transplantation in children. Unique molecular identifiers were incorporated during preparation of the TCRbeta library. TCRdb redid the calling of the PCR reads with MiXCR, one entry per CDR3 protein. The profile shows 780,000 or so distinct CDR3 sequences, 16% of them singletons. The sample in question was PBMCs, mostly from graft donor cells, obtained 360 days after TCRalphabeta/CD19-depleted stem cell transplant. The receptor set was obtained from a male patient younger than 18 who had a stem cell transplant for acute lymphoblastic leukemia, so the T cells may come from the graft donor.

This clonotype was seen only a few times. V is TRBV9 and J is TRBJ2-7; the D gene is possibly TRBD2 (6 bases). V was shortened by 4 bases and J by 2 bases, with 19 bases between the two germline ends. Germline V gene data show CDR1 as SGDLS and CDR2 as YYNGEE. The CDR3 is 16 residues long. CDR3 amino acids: CASSPGGAEGTYEQYF. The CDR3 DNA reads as TGTGCCAGCAGCCCCGGTGGGGCGGAGGGGACCTACGAGCAGTACTTC.

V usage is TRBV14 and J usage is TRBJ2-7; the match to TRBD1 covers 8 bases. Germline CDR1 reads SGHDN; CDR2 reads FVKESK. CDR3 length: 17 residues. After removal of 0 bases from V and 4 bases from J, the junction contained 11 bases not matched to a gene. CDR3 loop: CASSQDEAWDRIYEQYF. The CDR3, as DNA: TGTGCCAGCAGCCAAGATGAAGCTTGGGACAGGATATACGAGCAGTACTTC.

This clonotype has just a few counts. The CDR3 nucleotides read TGTGCCAGCAGCTCCACCGGGACATGGTCACAGCCCCAGCATTTT. Amino acid sequence: CASSSTGTWSQPQHF. V is TRBV7-9 and J is TRBJ1-5; a weak D match, TRBD1 (6 bases). The CDR3 extends over 15 amino acids. V was pared by 4 bases and J by 7 bases, with 17 bases between. CDR1 is SEHNR and CDR2 is FQNEAQ in the germline V gene (reference sequence).

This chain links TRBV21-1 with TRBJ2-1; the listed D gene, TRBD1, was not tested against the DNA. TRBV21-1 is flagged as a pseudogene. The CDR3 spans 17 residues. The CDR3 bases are TGTGCCAGCAGCAACAGGAGTCGGGACGGATACTACAATGAGCAGTTCTTC. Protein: CASSNRSRDGYYNEQFF.

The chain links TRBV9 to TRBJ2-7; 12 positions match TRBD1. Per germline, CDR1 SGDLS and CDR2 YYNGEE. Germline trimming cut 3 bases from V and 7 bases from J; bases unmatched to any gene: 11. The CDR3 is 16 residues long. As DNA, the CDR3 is TGTGCCAGCAGCGCTGGGTCGGGACAGGGGGCGGAGGAGCAGTACTTC. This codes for CASSAGSGQGAEEQYF.

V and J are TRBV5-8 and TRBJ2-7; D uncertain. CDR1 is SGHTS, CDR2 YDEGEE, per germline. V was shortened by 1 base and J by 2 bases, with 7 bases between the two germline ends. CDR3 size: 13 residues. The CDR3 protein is CASSLIRTYEQYF. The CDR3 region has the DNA TGTGCCAGCAGCTTGATCAGGACCTACGAGCAGTACTTC.

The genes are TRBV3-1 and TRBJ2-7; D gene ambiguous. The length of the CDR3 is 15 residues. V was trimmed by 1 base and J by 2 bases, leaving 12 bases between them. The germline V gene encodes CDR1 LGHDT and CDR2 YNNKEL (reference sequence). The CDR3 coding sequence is TGTGCCAGCAGCCAAGGATCGCGTAGAACCTACGAGCAGTACTTC. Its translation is CASSQGSRRTYEQYF.